This T cell receptor (beta chain) derives from a study of PD-1 blockade in mismatch repair-deficient tumors. Study in general: Patients had 12 mismatch repair-deficient cancer types, all previously treated and progressing.

TCRs were sequenced from three patients responding to pembrolizumab. V gave up 5 bases and J gave up 8 bases, with 21 bases separating them. The CDR3 is made up of 16 amino acids. Germline V gives CDR1 MNHEY, CDR2 SMNVEV (reference sequence). Method: immunoSEQ multiplex PCR; TCRdb's copy keeps in-frame clones and lacks some. The table lists 100,000 to 150,000 clones, around 83% of them singletons, with about 13% in the top ten. V is TRBV27 and J is TRBJ1-4; possibly TRBD1 for D (6 bases). This clonotype was obtained from an adult with mismatch repair-deficient cancer. The starting material was peripheral blood, obtained 44 weeks after starting pembrolizumab. CDR3 region: CASSHAAGEVGEKLFF. In DNA form, the CDR3 reads TGTGCCAGCAGTCATGCTGCAGGGGAGGTCGGGGAAAAACTGTTTTTT.